The clone carrying this TCR beta chain was counted only a few times. Its target is unknown. RNA transcripts yielded amplified TCR beta CDR3 regions. HTBI primers were employed in a first-round RT-PCR of the TCR CDR3. Each CDR3 protein gets one entry after TCRdb re-called the multiplex PCR reads with MiXCR. The data show about 740,000 distinct CDR3 sequences, 14% seen once. The source of the sample is a study of T cells in Graves' hyperthyroidism and ophthalmopathy. It was uncontrolled infection, other autoimmune disease, pregnancy or lactation that excluded patients. The authors obtained PBMCs from 10 ml of fresh peripheral blood. Regarding the study as a whole: Through a model of 13 V-J features, ophthalmopathy was separated from stable hyperthyroidism. Blood also carried most thyroid clonotypes expanded above 0.001.

This CDR3 has 17 residues. Germline V CDR1 and CDR2: SGHVS, FQNEAQ. With 7 bases removed from V and 0 bases from J, the gap between germline ends came to 16 bases. The sequenced material came from blood. This TCR was recovered from a young woman with Graves' hyperthyroidism. The chain links TRBV7-8 to TRBJ2-6; perhaps TRBD1 as D (6 bases). The CDR3 reads CASTARGSDSGANVLTF. CDR3 nucleotides: TGTGCCAGCACCGCCAGGGGTAGCGACTCTGGGGCCAACGTCCTGACTTTC.